This is a list of T cell receptor beta chains from one sample in a study of T cells in Graves' hyperthyroidism and ophthalmopathy. MiXCR, run by TCRdb on the multiplex PCR reads, gives a single entry per CDR3 protein. The table includes approximately 410,000 distinct CDR3 sequences, 14% to 15% detected once. Sequences were obtained from blood. The receptors originated from a man aged 18 to 30 with Graves' ophthalmopathy. The CDR3 runs from the conserved cysteine through the conserved F or W. The D gene is left open where the match is weak. Size tells how often a clone was seen (once, few, many) or the class of an expanded clone, and some rows leave it out.

>TRBV5-6|TRBJ2-2|TRBD2|many
TGTGCCAGCAGCCAGGGACTAGCGGGCGACACCGGGGAGCTGTTTTTT
CASSQGLAGDTGELFF
>TRBV7-9|TRBJ2-1|TRBD2|.
TGTGCCAGCAGCTACCGTCCCAAGCGGGGCTGGCGGGAGCAGTTCTTC
CASSYRPKRGWREQFF
>TRBV4-2|TRBJ2-7|TRBD1|few
TGTGCCAGCAGGAGAGACAGGGGGCAGTACGAGCAGTACTTC
CASRRDRGQYEQYF
>TRBV29-1|TRBJ2-1|TRBD2|many
TGCGGTTGGACTAGCGGATACAATGAGCAGTTCTTC
CGWTSGYNEQFF
>TRBV5-1|TRBJ1-2|.|many
TGCGCCAGCAGCCCCGGGAATCTATATGGCTACACCTTC
CASSPGNLYGYTF
>TRBV20-1|TRBJ2-5|.|many
TGCAGTGCTAGAGATAATAGCGGCCAAGAGACCCAGTACTTC
CSARDNSGQETQYF
>TRBV6-2/TRBV6-3|TRBJ1-4|.|.
TGTGCCAGCAGTTACTCGGGGGAAAAACTGTTTTTT
CASSYSGEKLFF
>TRBV7-9|TRBJ2-2|TRBD1|few
TGTGCCAGCAGCCGACGACAGGGAATGACCGGGGAGCTGTTTTTT
CASSRRQGMTGELFF
>TRBV3-1|TRBJ2-1|.|many
TGTGCCAGCAGCCCATCGACGGGCTTAGGCAATGAGCAGTTCTTC
CASSPSTGLGNEQFF
>TRBV4-1|TRBJ1-2|.|few
TGCGCCAGCAGCCAAGATCAAGGGAATGGCTACACCTTC
CASSQDQGNGYTF
>TRBV18|TRBJ2-2|.|.
TGTGCCAGCTCGCCCCGAGCGGGACAGACCACCGGGGAGCTGTTTTTT
CASSPRAGQTTGELFF
>TRBV10-3|TRBJ2-3|TRBD2|many
TGTGCCATCAGTGAGATTTGGCTAGCGGGGATCACAGATACGCAGTATTTT
CAISEIWLAGITDTQYF
>TRBV6-1|TRBJ2-7|TRBD1|few
TGTGCCAGCAGTGAAGGGGTGGGGACAGGGGGTGGCGAGCAGTACTTC
CASSEGVGTGGGEQYF
>TRBV2|TRBJ1-4|.|many
TGTGCCAGCAGTGAGAGGTCGACGGTAGGAGAAAAACTGTTTTTT
CASSERSTVGEKLFF
>TRBV7-9|TRBJ2-7|TRBD2|many
TGTGCCAGCAGATCTGGGAGGGCCATGGGCTACGAGCAGTACTTC
CASRSGRAMGYEQYF
>TRBV12-3/TRBV12-4|TRBJ2-5|TRBD1|many
TGTGCCAGCACCCCTAGGACAGGGGGGGAGACCCAGTACTTC
CASTPRTGGETQYF
>TRBV18|TRBJ1-2|.|many
TGTGCCAGCTCACCTTTTGACAGCCTCGACTATGGCTACACCTTC
CASSPFDSLDYGYTF
>TRBV15|TRBJ2-1|TRBD1|.
TGTGCCACCAGCGCCCGACAGGGTTACAATGAGCAGTTCTTC
CATSARQGYNEQFF
>TRBV20-1|TRBJ1-1|.|few
TGCAGTGCGTGGGCGGGCCACACTGAAGCTTTCTTT
CSAWAGHTEAFF
>TRBV14|TRBJ2-1|TRBD2|many
TGTGCCAGCCGGGACGGCGGGACTAGCGGGAGAGGTGAGCAGTTCTTC
CASRDGGTSGRGEQFF
>TRBV30|TRBJ1-3|TRBD1|many
TGTGCCTGGACGACAGGGATTGGAAACACCATATATTTT
CAWTTGIGNTIYF
>TRBV5-1|TRBJ2-2|TRBD1|.
TGCGCCAGCAGCCACCGTGTACAGGGACAGGGCACCGGGGAGCTGTTTTTT
CASSHRVQGQGTGELFF
>TRBV9|TRBJ2-7|.|many
TGTGCCAGCAGCGTAGATGGGGGGTACTCGCGGCAGTACTTC
CASSVDGGYSRQYF
>TRBV3-1|TRBJ2-2|TRBD1|many
TGTGCCAGCAGCCAATGGACAGGGGGAAGGGCCGGGGAGCTGTTTTTT
CASSQWTGGRAGELFF
>TRBV10-3|TRBJ2-7|.|.
TGTGCCATCAGTGAGATGGACGGGCCCTACGAGCAGTACTTC
CAISEMDGPYEQYF
>TRBV20-1|TRBJ2-6|.|many
TGCAGTGCTACCGGGACTGCTGGGGCCAACGTCCTGACTTTC
CSATGTAGANVLTF
>TRBV18|TRBJ1-2|.|few
TGTGCCAGCTCGCCCGGAGCAGTTAACTATGGCTACACCTTC
CASSPGAVNYGYTF
>TRBV12-3/TRBV12-4|TRBJ1-5|TRBD1|few
TGTGCCAGCACCCCGACAGGGACTCAGCCCCAGCATTTT
CASTPTGTQPQHF
>TRBV30|TRBJ2-7|.|few
TGTGCCTGGAGAGCGGTCTCCTACGAGCAGTACTTC
CAWRAVSYEQYF
>TRBV5-1|TRBJ2-1|.|many
TGCGCCAGCAGCTGGGACGTTGGGAATGAGCAGTTCTTC
CASSWDVGNEQFF
>TRBV3-1|TRBJ1-2|.|many
TGTGCCAGCAGCCAACTTCGGCCCGGGACAATCCGGTATGGCTACACCTTC
CASSQLRPGTIRYGYTF
>TRBV27|TRBJ1-2|.|many
TGTGCCAGCAGTTCCGGGATCGGTGGCTACACCTTC
CASSSGIGGYTF
>TRBV20-1|TRBJ2-1|.|many
TGCAGTGCTAGAGATTGGGGGCAGGGGGGTAACAATGAGCAGTTCTTC
CSARDWGQGGNNEQFF
>TRBV11-2|TRBJ2-1|.|many
TGTGCCAGCAGCTTAGTCTCTGGGTGGAATGAGCAGTTCTTC
CASSLVSGWNEQFF
>TRBV24-1|TRBJ2-1|TRBD2|many
TGTGCCACCAGTGACCGGACTAGCGGCAATGAGCAGTTCTTC
CATSDRTSGNEQFF
>TRBV5-1|TRBJ1-4|.|many
TGCGCCAGCAGCCTGGGACCTAATGAAAAACTGTTTTTT
CASSLGPNEKLFF
>TRBV5-1|TRBJ2-5|TRBD2|few
TGCGCCAGCAGCCGTGGGGGGGGGAGAGAGACCCAGTACTTC
CASSRGGGRETQYF
>TRBV12-3/TRBV12-4|TRBJ2-7|.|.
TGTGCCAGCAGTAGCTCTTGGCAGCGATACGAGCAGTACTTC
CASSSSWQRYEQYF
>TRBV30|TRBJ1-2|.|many
TGTGCCTGGAGTCCGGACACTCTTCGCTACACCTTC
CAWSPDTLRYTF
>TRBV15|TRBJ2-7|TRBD2|few
TGTGCCACCAGCGGGACTAACGACTACGAGCAGTACTTC
CATSGTNDYEQYF